These T cell receptor beta chains were read from a single sample in a study of blood T cells in healthy people across ages. Each CDR3 protein is one row after TCRdb ran MiXCR on the 5' RACE reads. The profile shows 1.5 million to 1.8 million distinct CDR3 sequences, roughly 43% of them singletons. Sequenced material: blood. Every receptor here comes from a woman aged 18 to 35 in good health. Both conserved end residues are part of each CDR3. Fields, in order: V gene, clone size, J gene, D gene, CDR3 DNA, CDR3 protein. A D gene is named only where the DNA matches it firmly. The size of a clone is reported for some rows only, either as once, few or many, or as a class for expanded clones.

>TRBV5-1|few|TRBJ2-7|-
TGCGCCAGCAGCTTAATAGACGGCTACGAGCAGTACTTC
CASSLIDGYEQYF
>TRBV7-2|-|TRBJ2-1|TRBD2
TGTGCCAGCAGCTCTCCTAGCGGGGACCTCATTGAGCAGTTCTTC
CASSSPSGDLIEQFF
>TRBV4-3|-|TRBJ1-2|-
TGCGCCAGCAGGGGGAGCAGTAACTATGGCTACACCTTC
CASRGSSNYGYTF
>TRBV4-1|-|TRBJ2-1|TRBD2
TGCGCCAGCAGCCAAGTGAGCGGGGCAGACAATGAGCAGTTCTTC
CASSQVSGADNEQFF
>TRBV18|few|TRBJ1-1|-
TGTGCCAGCTCACTCGCCGCCAGGGACACTGAAGCTTTCTTT
CASSLAARDTEAFF
>TRBV20-1|-|TRBJ2-5|-
TGCAGTGGGGGGAGGAGTGAGACTCAGTACTTC
CSGGRSETQYF
>TRBV11-3|-|TRBJ2-2|-
TGTGCCAGCAGCTACGGACCGATCACCGGGGAGCTGTTTTTT
CASSYGPITGELFF
>TRBV12-3/TRBV12-4|-|TRBJ2-1|TRBD2
TGTGCCAGCAGTCCAGGAGTAGCGGGGGGGCAGGATGAGCAGTTCTTC
CASSPGVAGGQDEQFF
>TRBV29-1|few|TRBJ1-2|-
TGCAGCGTTGAAGTGGTGAAGGACGGCTACACCTTC
CSVEVVKDGYTF
>TRBV7-2|-|TRBJ2-7|-
TGTGCCAGCAGCTTAGCTGACTATCCCGAGCAGTACTTC
CASSLADYPEQYF
>TRBV9|-|TRBJ2-3|-
TGTGCCAGCGCCCCGACAGATACGCTGTATTTT
CASAPTDTLYF
>TRBV20-1|-|TRBJ2-7|TRBD1
TGCAGTGCTAGAGGGCCGGGGACAGGGGTTAGCTCCTACGAGCAGTACTTC
CSARGPGTGVSSYEQYF
>TRBV6-2/TRBV6-3|-|TRBJ2-1|TRBD2
TGTGCCAGCAGTCCCCCTAATAGCGGGAGGGCCCAGGTTACTGAGCAGTTCTTC
CASSPPNSGRAQVTEQFF
>TRBV29-1|few|TRBJ2-3|-
TGCAGCGCCATTTTAGGGGTCGGGGATACGCAGTATTTT
CSAILGVGDTQYF
>TRBV6-2/TRBV6-3|-|TRBJ2-7|-
TGTGCCAGCAGTTATGGGATCCACGAGCAGTACTTC
CASSYGIHEQYF
>TRBV30|-|TRBJ1-5|TRBD1
TGTGCCTGGAGCCACGGACAGGGGAATCAGCCCCAGCATTTT
CAWSHGQGNQPQHF
>TRBV29-1|few|TRBJ1-2|TRBD1
TGCAGCGTTGAAGAACAGGGGTTGGATGGCTACACCTTC
CSVEEQGLDGYTF
>TRBV7-9|-|TRBJ1-2|-
TGTGCCAGCAGCCCCTCCCTGCGGGCGGACTATGGCTACACCTTC
CASSPSLRADYGYTF
>TRBV20-1|few|TRBJ2-5|TRBD2
TGCAGTGCTAGAGGCACTAGCGTCCAAGAGACCCAGTACTTC
CSARGTSVQETQYF
>TRBV29-1|-|TRBJ2-4|-
TGCAGCGTTGAAGTCCGACTAGCCAAAAACATTCAGTACTTC
CSVEVRLAKNIQYF
>TRBV7-9|-|TRBJ1-4|TRBD1
TGTGTCAGCAGCCCGCGGACAGGGTCTAATGAAAAACTGTTTTTT
CVSSPRTGSNEKLFF
>TRBV6-4|-|TRBJ2-7|-
TGTGCCGGGAAGGACAGACCGAGGCCCTACGAGCAGTACTTC
CAGKDRPRPYEQYF
>TRBV3-1|few|TRBJ2-7|TRBD1
TGTGCCAGCAGCTACCGGGACAGGGTAGTGGAGCAGTACTTC
CASSYRDRVVEQYF
>TRBV4-1|-|TRBJ2-1|TRBD2
TGCGCCAGCAGCCAACTAGCGGGGGGGGGCAATGAGCAGTTCTTC
CASSQLAGGGNEQFF
>TRBV10-2|-|TRBJ2-7|TRBD1
TGCGCCAGCGGGGCAGGGGGCTACGAGCAGTACTTC
CASGAGGYEQYF
>TRBV9|few|TRBJ2-7|TRBD2
TGTGCCAGCAGCGTAGGGACTAGCTCAGCCTACGAGCAGTACTTC
CASSVGTSSAYEQYF
>TRBV20-1|-|TRBJ1-1|-
TGCAGTGCTAGTGCGGGGAACACTGAAGCTTTCTTT
CSASAGNTEAFF
>TRBV4-3|-|TRBJ1-1|-
TGCGCCAGCAGCCAAGCACCGGGCACTGAAGCTTTCTTT
CASSQAPGTEAFF
>TRBV11-2|-|TRBJ2-2|-
TGTGCCAGCAGCTTTTACGTCCTGGCGGGTCGGAACACCGGGGAGCTGTTTTTT
CASSFYVLAGRNTGELFF
>TRBV5-1|-|TRBJ2-7|-
TGCGCCAGCAGCTTGGAGGGGGGGGCGCACAATGAGCAGTACTTC
CASSLEGGAHNEQYF
>TRBV12-3/TRBV12-4|many|TRBJ2-1|-
TGTGCCAGCAGCTTAACGAGCGGGTCCTACAATGAGCAGTTCTTC
CASSLTSGSYNEQFF
>TRBV6-2/TRBV6-3|-|TRBJ2-7|TRBD2
TGTGCCAGCAGACTGACTAGCGGGGTTTCCTACGAGCAGTACTTC
CASRLTSGVSYEQYF
>TRBV20-1|few|TRBJ1-1|TRBD1
TGCAGTGCTGACCGGGACAGGGACTCTGAAGCTTTCTTT
CSADRDRDSEAFF
>TRBV7-7|few|TRBJ2-1|-
TGTGCTAGCAGCGCCGACTACGCCAGCTCCTACAATGAGCAGTTCTTC
CASSADYASSYNEQFF
>TRBV28|-|TRBJ2-1|-
TGTGCCAGCAGTTTTCATCAGTGGGCGGGAAACAATGAGCAGTTCTTC
CASSFHQWAGNNEQFF
>TRBV4-1|-|TRBJ1-2|TRBD1
TGCGCCAGCACCCCTCCGGACAGGCGATCGGCTGGCTACACCTTC
CASTPPDRRSAGYTF
>TRBV25-1|many|TRBJ2-7|-
TGTGCCAGCAGTGTAACAGTCTCCTACGAGCAGTACTTC
CASSVTVSYEQYF
>TRBV20-1|few|TRBJ2-7|TRBD2
TGCAGTGCTAGGATAGCGGGGGGACGCTACGAGCAGTACTTC
CSARIAGGRYEQYF
>TRBV29-1|-|TRBJ2-7|-
TGCAGCGTTGAAGATGGAGGTTCCTACGAGCAGTACTTC
CSVEDGGSYEQYF
>TRBV7-3|once|TRBJ2-2|-
TGTGCCAGCAGCTTACCGACTACCACCGGGGAGCTGTTTTTT
CASSLPTTTGELFF
>TRBV6-6|many|TRBJ1-2|TRBD1
TGTGCCAGCAGTTTCGGGACAGGGGATGGCTACACCTTC
CASSFGTGDGYTF
>TRBV5-1|-|TRBJ2-3|TRBD2
TGCGCCAGCAGCTTGACGACTAGCGGGCCAGCTAGCACAGATACGCAGTATTTT
CASSLTTSGPASTDTQYF
>TRBV5-1|-|TRBJ2-1|-
TGCGCCAGCAGCTTGGCCGCGGCTGCCTCCTACAATGAGCAGTTCTTC
CASSLAAAASYNEQFF